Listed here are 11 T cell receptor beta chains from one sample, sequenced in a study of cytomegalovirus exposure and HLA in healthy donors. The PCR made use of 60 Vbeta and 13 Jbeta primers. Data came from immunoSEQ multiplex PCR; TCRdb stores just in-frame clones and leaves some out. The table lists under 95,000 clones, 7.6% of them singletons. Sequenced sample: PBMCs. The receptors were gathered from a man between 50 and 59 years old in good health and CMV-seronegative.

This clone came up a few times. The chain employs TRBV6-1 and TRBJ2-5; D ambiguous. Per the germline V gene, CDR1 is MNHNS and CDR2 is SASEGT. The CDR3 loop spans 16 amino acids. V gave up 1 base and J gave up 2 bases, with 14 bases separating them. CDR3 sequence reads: CASSEVRHRNQETQYF. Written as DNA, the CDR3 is TGTGCCAGCAGTGAAGTAAGACACCGAAATCAAGAGACCCAGTACTTC.

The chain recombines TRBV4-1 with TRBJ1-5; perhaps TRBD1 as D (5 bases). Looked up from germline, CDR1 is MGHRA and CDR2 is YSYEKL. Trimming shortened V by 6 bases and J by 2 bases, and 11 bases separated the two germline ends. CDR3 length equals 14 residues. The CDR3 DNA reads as TGCGCCAGCAGTGTGGGGGGGGGCAATCAGCCCCAGCATTTT. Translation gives CASSVGGGNQPQHF.

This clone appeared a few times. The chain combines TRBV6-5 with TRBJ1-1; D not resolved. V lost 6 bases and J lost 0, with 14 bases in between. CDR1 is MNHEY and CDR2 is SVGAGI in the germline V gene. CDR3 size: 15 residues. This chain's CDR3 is CASRLELRMNTEAFF. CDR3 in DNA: TGTGCCAGCAGGCTTGAGTTGAGGATGAACACTGAAGCTTTCTTT.

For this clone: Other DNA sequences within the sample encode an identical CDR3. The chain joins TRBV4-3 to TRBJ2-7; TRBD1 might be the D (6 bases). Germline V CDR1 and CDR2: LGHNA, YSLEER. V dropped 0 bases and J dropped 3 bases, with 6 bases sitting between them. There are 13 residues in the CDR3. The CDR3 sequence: CASSQDRGYEQYF. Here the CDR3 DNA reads TGCGCCAGCAGCCAAGACAGGGGCTACGAGCAGTACTTC.

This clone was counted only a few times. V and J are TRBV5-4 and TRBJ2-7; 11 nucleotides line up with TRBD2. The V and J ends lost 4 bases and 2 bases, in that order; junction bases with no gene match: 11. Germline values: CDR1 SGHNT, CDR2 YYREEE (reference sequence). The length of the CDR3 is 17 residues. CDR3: CASSPPPLAGGPYEQYF. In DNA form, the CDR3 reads TGTGCCAGCAGCCCCCCCCCTCTAGCGGGAGGTCCCTACGAGCAGTACTTC.

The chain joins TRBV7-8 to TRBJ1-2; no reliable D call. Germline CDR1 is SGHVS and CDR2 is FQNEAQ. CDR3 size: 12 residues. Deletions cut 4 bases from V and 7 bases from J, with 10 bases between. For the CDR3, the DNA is TGTGCCAGCAGCTCGACTTCGGGTGGCTACACCTTC. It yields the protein CASSSTSGGYTF.

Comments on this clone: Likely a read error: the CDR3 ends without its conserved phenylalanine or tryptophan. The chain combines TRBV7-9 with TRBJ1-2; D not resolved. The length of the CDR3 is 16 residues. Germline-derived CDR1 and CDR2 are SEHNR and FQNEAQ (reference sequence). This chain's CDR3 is CASSLEGSLTNYGYTV. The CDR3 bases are TGTGCAAGCAGCTTAGAAGGATCCTTAACGAACTATGGCTACACCGTC.

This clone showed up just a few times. The DNA of the CDR3 is TGTGCCAGCAGCCCGAGACAGATTAACTATGGCTACACCTTC. It yields the protein CASSPRQINYGYTF. The chain is built from TRBV9 and TRBJ1-2; D might be TRBD1 (5 bases). Looked up from germline, CDR1 is SGDLS and CDR2 is YYNGEE. The CDR3 is 14 residues long. The V end lost 4 bases, the J end lost 1 base, and 11 bases lay between the germline ends.

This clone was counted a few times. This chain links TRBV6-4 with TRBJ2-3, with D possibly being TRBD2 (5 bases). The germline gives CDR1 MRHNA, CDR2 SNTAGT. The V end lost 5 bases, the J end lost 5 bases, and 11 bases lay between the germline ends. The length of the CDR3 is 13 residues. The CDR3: CASSNGVGDTQYF. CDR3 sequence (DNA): TGTGCCAGCAGTAACGGGGTAGGAGATACGCAGTATTTT.

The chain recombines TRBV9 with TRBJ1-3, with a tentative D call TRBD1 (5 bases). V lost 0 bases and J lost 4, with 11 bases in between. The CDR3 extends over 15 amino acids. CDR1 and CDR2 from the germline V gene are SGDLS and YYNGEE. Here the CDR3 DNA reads TGTGCCAGCAGCGTAGCGGGCGGGGACGGAAACACCATATATTTT. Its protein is CASSVAGGDGNTIYF.

CDR3 nucleotide sequence: TGTGCCAGCAGTACACAGGGGGTGAGAGGGCATTTT. Its translation: CASSTQGVRGHF. The chain employs TRBV28 and TRBJ1-5; 8 nucleotides match TRBD1. With V trimmed by 5 bases and J by 15 bases, 9 bases remained unmatched. Germline values: CDR1 MDHEN, CDR2 SYDVKM. CDR3 length equals 12 residues.